This T cell receptor beta chain was captured in a study of type 1 regulatory T cells. This clonotype was detected a few times. Its target is not known. Germline loops: CDR1 SGHRS, CDR2 YFSETQ. Trimming stripped 0 bases from V and 5 bases from J, with 15 bases between. The CDR3 extends over 16 amino acids. One entry per CDR3 protein results from TCRdb running MiXCR on the reads. This table holds about 42,000 distinct CDR3 sequences, 12% found once. Sequences were obtained from cultured non-Tr1 T cells, either the whole culture or a sorted T cell fraction (not recorded which). The TCR sequence derives from a human donor in good health. The chain couples TRBV5-1 to TRBJ2-1, with a tentative D call TRBD2 (6 bases). The CDR3 sequence is CASSLVGGTSNNEQFF. The CDR3 DNA reads TGCGCCAGCAGCTTGGTCGGGGGAACCTCAAACAATGAGCAGTTCTTC.